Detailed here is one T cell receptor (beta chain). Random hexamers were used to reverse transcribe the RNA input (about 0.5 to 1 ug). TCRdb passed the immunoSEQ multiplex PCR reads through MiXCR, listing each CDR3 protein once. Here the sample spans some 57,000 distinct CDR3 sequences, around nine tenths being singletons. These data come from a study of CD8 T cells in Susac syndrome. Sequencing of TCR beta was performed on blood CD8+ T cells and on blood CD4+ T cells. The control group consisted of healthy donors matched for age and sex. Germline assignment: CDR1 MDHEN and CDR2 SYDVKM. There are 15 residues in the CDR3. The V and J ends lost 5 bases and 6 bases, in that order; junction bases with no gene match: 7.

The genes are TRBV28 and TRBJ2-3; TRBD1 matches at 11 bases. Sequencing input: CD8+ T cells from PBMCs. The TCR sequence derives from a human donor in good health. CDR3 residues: CASSAGQGVTDTQYF. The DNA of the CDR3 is TGTGCCAGCAGTGCGGGACAGGGGGTGACTGATACGCAGTATTTT. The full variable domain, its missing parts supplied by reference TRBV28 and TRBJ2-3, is DVKVTQSSRYLVKRTGEKVFLECVQDMDHENMFWYRQDPGLGLRLIYFSYDVKMKEKGDIPEGYSVSREKKERFSLILESASTNQTSMYLCASSAGQGVTDTQYFGPGTRLTVL.